This entry concerns a single T cell receptor beta chain. This sample is drawn from a study of T cells in Graves' hyperthyroidism and ophthalmopathy. Amplified TCR beta CDR3 regions came from RNA transcripts. With the HTBI primer set, the TCR CDR3 went through a first round of RT-PCR. A single record per CDR3 protein comes from TCRdb applying MiXCR to the multiplex PCR reads. This table has 300,000 to 450,000 distinct CDR3 sequences, over 11% appearing once. The TCR sequence derives from a woman aged 55-70 years with Graves' hyperthyroidism. The sample taken for sequencing was blood.

The CDR3 loop reads CASSSGDGGSYNSPLHF. Written as DNA, the CDR3 is TGTGCCAGTAGTAGCGGGGACGGCGGATCCTATAATTCACCCCTCCACTTT. The gene calls are TRBV19 and TRBJ1-6; D may be TRBD1 (5 bases). The V gene lost 4 bases and the J gene lost 1 base, with 14 bases spanning the gap. The germline CDR1 and CDR2 sequences are LNHDA and SQIVND (reference sequence). The CDR3 covers 17 residues.